These T cell receptor beta chains were read from a single sample in a study of blood T cell repertoires in COVID-19. Clones were sequenced by immunoSEQ multiplex PCR, and TCRdb holds only the in-frame ones, with some missing. The table records about 300,000 clones, 80% to 90% of them present only once. The sequenced sample was peripheral blood. Source of these receptors: a woman aged 45-60 years who had recovered from COVID-19. CDR3s include the opening cysteine and the closing phenylalanine or tryptophan. Each record gives: clone size, D gene, J gene, V gene, CDR3 protein, CDR3 DNA. D genes are given only for firm matches. Clone size is not always given. Where it is, it says once, few, many or a class for expanded clones.

>-|TRBD2|TRBJ2-2|TRBV10-1
CANNPLDSGNRTGELFF
TGCGCCAACAACCCCCTTGATAGCGGGAATCGGACCGGGGAGCTGTTTTTT
>-|-|TRBJ2-7|TRBV27
CASSPTGPSYEQYF
TGTGCCAGCAGCCCTACAGGGCCCTCCTACGAGCAGTACTTC
>-|-|TRBJ2-3|TRBV14
CASSQAKRLPDTQYF
TGTGCCAGCAGCCAAGCGAAACGGTTGCCAGATACGCAGTATTTT
>-|-|TRBJ2-7|TRBV7-9
CASSGRVPRSPYEQYF
TGTGCCAGCAGCGGTCGGGTCCCCCGATCCCCCTACGAGCAGTACTTC
>-|TRBD1|TRBJ2-5|TRBV5-1
CASSSTGTGQETQYF
TGCGCCAGCAGCTCGACCGGGACAGGACAAGAGACCCAGTACTTC
>-|-|TRBJ1-1|TRBV5-4
CASSPRSEEPEAFF
TGTGCCAGCAGCCCAAGGTCAGAGGAACCTGAAGCTTTCTTT
>-|TRBD1|TRBJ2-7|TRBV24-1
CATSKGQGARQYF
TGTGCCACCAGTAAAGGACAGGGGGCTCGGCAGTACTTC
>-|-|TRBJ1-2|TRBV5-5
CASSLEGRLTREGYTF
TGTGCCAGCAGCTTGGAAGGCAGGCTCACACGGGAGGGCTACACCTTC
>-|-|TRBJ2-7|TRBV20-1
CSARELYEQYF
TGCAGTGCTAGAGAACTCTACGAGCAGTACTTC
>-|-|TRBJ2-7|TRBV6-2/TRBV6-3
CASSYNREQNEQYF
TGTGCCAGCAGTTATAACCGGGAGCAAAACGAGCAGTACTTC
>-|-|TRBJ2-1|TRBV7-3
CASSDVRNEQFF
TGTGCCAGCAGCGATGTGCGGAATGAGCAGTTCTTC
>once|-|TRBJ1-2|TRBV7-2
CASSRQGPQPKYTF
TGTGCCAGCAGCCGTCAGGGCCCCCAACCCAAATACACCTTC
>-|-|TRBJ2-3|TRBV5-1
CASSLDGSARTDTQYF
TGCGCCAGCAGCTTGGATGGTAGCGCCCGCACAGATACGCAGTATTTT
>-|TRBD2|TRBJ2-1|TRBV19
CASSIGAVGTREQFF
TGTGCCAGTAGTATTGGGGCAGTCGGGACTAGGGAGCAGTTCTTC
>few|-|TRBJ2-2|TRBV29-1
CSVDRSNTGELFF
TGCAGCGTGGACAGATCGAACACCGGGGAGCTGTTTTTT
>few|-|TRBJ2-5|TRBV5-5
CASSPPGGNGETQYF
TGTGCCAGCAGCCCGCCTGGCGGGAACGGGGAGACCCAGTACTTC
>-|-|TRBJ2-5|TRBV18
CASSLKGERETQYF
TGTGCCAGCTCACTTAAGGGGGAGCGGGAGACCCAGTACTTC
>-|-|TRBJ1-2|TRBV7-9
CASRGSGLDGYTF
TGTGCCAGCAGAGGGTCGGGGTTAGATGGCTACACCTTC
>few|-|TRBJ1-6|TRBV27
CASRQGAFNSPLHF
TGTGCCAGCCGCCAAGGGGCGTTTAATTCACCCCTCCACTTT
>-|-|TRBJ1-3|TRBV27
CASSKQGAGNTIYF
TGTGCCAGCAGTAAACAGGGAGCTGGAAACACCATATATTTT
>-|TRBD1|TRBJ1-1|TRBV18
CASSGQGGTEAFF
TGTGCCAGCTCGGGACAGGGGGGGACTGAAGCTTTCTTT
>-|-|TRBJ2-5|TRBV29-1
CSAQTRDNQETQYF
TGCAGCGCTCAAACCCGGGACAACCAAGAGACCCAGTACTTC
>-|TRBD1|TRBJ2-7|TRBV19
CASSPTGATYEQYF
TGTGCCAGTAGTCCGACAGGGGCCACCTACGAGCAGTACTTC